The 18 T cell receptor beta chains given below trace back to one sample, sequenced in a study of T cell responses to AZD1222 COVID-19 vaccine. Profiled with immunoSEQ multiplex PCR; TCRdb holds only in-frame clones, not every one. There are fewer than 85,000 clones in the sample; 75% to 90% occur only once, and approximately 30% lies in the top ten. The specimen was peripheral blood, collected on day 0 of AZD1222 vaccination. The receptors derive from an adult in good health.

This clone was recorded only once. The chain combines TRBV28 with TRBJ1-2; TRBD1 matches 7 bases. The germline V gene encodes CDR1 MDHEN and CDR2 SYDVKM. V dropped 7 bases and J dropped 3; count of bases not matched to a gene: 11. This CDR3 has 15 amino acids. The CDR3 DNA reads TGTGCCAGCACTGTTACAGGGGTAGACGACTATGGCTACACCTTC. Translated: CASTVTGVDDYGYTF.

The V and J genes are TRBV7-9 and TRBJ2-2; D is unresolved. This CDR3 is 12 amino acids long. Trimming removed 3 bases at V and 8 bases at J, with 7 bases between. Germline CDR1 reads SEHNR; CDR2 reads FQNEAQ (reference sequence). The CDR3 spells CASSLAVGELFF. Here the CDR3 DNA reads TGTGCCAGCAGCTTGGCCGTAGGGGAGCTGTTTTTT.

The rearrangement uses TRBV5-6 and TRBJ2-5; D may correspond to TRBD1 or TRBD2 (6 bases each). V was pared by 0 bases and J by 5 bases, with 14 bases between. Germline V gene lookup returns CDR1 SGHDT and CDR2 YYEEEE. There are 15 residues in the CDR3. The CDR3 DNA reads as TGTGCCAGCAGCTTGGCCGACGGGGGCATGGAGACCCAGTACTTC. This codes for CASSLADGGMETQYF.

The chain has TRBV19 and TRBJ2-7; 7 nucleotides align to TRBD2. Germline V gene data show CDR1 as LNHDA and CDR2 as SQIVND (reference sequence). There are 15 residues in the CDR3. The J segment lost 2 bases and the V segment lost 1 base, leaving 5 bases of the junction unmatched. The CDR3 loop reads CASSIAGGGTYEQYF. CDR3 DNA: TGTGCCAGTAGTATAGCGGGAGGCGGAACCTACGAGCAGTACTTC.

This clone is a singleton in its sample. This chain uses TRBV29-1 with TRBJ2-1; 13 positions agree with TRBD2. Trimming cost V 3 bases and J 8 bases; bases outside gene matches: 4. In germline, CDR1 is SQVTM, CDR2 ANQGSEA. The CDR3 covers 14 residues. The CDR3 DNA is TGCAGCGTTGATGGACTAGCGGGAGACGATGAGCAGTTCTTC. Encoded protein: CSVDGLAGDDEQFF.

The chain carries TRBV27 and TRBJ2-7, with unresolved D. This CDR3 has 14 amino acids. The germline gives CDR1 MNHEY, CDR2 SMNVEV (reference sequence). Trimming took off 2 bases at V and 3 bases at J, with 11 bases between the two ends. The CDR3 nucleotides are TGTGCCAGCAGTTTACAGCCCCAAGGCTACGAGCAGTACTTC. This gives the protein CASSLQPQGYEQYF.

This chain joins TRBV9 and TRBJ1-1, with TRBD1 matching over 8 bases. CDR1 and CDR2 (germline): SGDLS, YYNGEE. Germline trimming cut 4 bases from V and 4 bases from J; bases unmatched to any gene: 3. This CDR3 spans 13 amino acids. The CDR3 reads CASSPGTGTEAFF. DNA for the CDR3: TGTGCCAGCAGCCCAGGGACAGGCACTGAAGCTTTCTTT.

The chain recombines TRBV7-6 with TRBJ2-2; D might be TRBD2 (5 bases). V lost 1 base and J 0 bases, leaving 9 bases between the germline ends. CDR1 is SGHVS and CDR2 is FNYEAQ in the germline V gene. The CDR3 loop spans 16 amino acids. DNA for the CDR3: TGTGCCAGCAGCTTAGGTTCGAGGGCGAACACCGGGGAGCTGTTTTTT. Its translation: CASSLGSRANTGELFF.

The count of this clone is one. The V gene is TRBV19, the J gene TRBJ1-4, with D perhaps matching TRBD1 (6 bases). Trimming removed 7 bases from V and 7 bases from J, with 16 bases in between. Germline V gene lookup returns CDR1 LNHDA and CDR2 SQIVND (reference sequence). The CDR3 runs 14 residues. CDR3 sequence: CASTSDSRAEKLFF. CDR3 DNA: TGTGCCAGTACCTCGGACAGCCGTGCTGAAAAACTGTTTTTT.

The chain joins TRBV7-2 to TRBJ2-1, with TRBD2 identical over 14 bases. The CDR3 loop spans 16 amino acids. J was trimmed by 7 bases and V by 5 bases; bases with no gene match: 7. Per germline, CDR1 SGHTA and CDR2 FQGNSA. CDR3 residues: CASSPGTSGSYNEQFF. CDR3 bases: TGTGCCAGCAGCCCCGGGACTAGCGGGAGTTATAATGAGCAGTTCTTC.

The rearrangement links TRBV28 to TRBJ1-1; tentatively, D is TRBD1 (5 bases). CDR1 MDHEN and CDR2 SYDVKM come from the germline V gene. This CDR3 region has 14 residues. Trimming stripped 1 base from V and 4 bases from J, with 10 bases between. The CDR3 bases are TGTGCCAGCAGTTTATCGGGTCAGGGCACTGAAGCTTTCTTT. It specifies CASSLSGQGTEAFF.

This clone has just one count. The CDR3 bases are TGTGCCAGCAGGCCCCCCGGGGGGAGTGGGACAGATACGCAGTATTTT. Residues: CASRPPGGSGTDTQYF. The V gene is TRBV9, the J gene TRBJ2-3; 7 bases align to TRBD2. The CDR3 length is 16 residues. The V and J ends lost 5 bases and 3 bases, in that order; junction bases with no gene match: 12. CDR1 and CDR2 (germline): SGDLS, YYNGEE.

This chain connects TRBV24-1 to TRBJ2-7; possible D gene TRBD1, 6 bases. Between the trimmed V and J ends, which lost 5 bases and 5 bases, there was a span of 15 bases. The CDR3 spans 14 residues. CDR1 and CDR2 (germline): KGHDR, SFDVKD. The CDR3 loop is CATSATGFVDEQYF. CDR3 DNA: TGTGCCACCAGTGCTACAGGGTTTGTTGACGAGCAGTACTTC.

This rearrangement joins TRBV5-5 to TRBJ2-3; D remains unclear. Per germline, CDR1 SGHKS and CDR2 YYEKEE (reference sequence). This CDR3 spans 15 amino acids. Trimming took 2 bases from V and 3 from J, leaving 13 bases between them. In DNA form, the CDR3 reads TGTGCCAGCAGCTTATCCCGGCCCCCAACAGATACGCAGTATTTT. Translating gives CASSLSRPPTDTQYF.

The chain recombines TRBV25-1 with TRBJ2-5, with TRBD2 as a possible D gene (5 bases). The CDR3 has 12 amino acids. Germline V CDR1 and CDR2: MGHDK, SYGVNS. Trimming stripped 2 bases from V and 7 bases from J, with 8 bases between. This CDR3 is CASSELAGTQYF. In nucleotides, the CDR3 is TGTGCCAGCAGTGAACTAGCAGGGACCCAGTACTTC.

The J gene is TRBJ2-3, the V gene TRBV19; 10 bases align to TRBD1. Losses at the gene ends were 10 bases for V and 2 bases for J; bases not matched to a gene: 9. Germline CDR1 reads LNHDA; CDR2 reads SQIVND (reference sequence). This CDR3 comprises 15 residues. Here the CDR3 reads CATSPGTGATDTQYF. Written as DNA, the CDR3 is TGTGCCACGTCCCCCGGGACAGGGGCCACAGATACGCAGTATTTT.

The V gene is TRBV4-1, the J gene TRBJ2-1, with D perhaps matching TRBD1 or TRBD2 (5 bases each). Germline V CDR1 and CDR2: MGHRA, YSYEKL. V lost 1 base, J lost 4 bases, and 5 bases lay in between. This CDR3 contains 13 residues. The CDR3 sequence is CASSQGGYNEQFF. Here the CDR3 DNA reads TGCGCCAGCAGCCAAGGGGGGTACAATGAGCAGTTCTTC.

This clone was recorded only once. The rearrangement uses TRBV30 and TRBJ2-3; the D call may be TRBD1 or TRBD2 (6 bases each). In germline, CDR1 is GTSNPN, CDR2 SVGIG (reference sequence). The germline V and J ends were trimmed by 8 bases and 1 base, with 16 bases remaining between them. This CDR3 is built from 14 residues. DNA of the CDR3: TGTGCCCTCGACAAGGGGGAGGGCACAGATACGCAGTATTTT. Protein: CALDKGEGTDTQYF. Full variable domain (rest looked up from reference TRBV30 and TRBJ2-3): SQTIHQWPATLVQPVGSPLSLECTVEGTSNPNLYWYRQAAGRGLQLLFYSVGIGQISSEVPQNLSASRPQDRQFILSSKKLLLSDSGFYLCALDKGEGTDTQYFGPGTRLTVL.